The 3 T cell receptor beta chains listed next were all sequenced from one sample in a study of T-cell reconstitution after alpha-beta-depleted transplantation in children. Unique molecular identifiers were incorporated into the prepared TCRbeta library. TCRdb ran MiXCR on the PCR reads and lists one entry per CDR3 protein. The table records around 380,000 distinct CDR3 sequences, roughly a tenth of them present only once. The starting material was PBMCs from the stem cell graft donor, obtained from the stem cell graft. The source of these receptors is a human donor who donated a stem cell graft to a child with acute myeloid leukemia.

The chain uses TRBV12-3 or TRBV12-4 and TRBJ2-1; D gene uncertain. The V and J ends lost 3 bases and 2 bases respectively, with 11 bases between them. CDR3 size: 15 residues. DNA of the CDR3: TGTGCCAGCAGTTTCAGGCTAGGTGCCTACAATGAGCAGTTCTTC. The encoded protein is CASSFRLGAYNEQFF.

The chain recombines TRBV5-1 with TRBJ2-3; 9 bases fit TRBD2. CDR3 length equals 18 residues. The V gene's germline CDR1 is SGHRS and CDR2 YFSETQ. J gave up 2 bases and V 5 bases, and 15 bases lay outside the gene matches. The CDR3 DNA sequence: TGCGCCAGCAGAAGGTGGGGGTCTAGCGGGGCCTTCACAGATACGCAGTATTTT. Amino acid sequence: CASRRWGSSGAFTDTQYF.

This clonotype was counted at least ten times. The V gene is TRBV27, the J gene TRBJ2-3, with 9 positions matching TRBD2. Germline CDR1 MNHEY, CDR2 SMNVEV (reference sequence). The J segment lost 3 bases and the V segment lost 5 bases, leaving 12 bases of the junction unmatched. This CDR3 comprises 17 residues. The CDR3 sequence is CASSPTGSGGTTDTQYF. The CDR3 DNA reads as TGTGCCAGCAGTCCTACGGGGAGCGGGGGGACTACAGATACGCAGTATTTT.